A selection of T cell receptor beta chains follows, all from one sample in a study of molecular identifiers for immune sequencing clone quantification. In TCRdb, the PCR reads were re-called with MiXCR into one record per CDR3 protein. The sample holds about 86,000 distinct CDR3 sequences, around a quarter seen once. The source material was naive CD8+ T cells from blood, with Jurkat cell RNA spiked in. Every receptor here comes from a human donor in good health. Some libraries in this study had Jurkat cell RNA spiked in. The CDR3 runs from the conserved cysteine through the conserved F or W. The order of the fields is J gene, V gene, clone size, CDR3 length, D gene, CDR3 DNA, CDR3 protein. The D gene is left open where the match is weak. Rows may omit the clone size; those that give it use once, few, many or a size class.

TRBJ2-3,TRBV28,many,16,.,TGTGCCAGCAGTACCTCGACAGAGGGTCCCCAAGATACGCAGTATTTT,CASSTSTEGPQDTQYF
TRBJ2-7,TRBV25-1,many,15,TRBD1,TGTGCCAGCAGTGAACCGACAGGGATAACCTACGAGCAGTACTTC,CASSEPTGITYEQYF
TRBJ2-7,TRBV11-2,.,15,TRBD2,TGTGCCAGCAGCTTAGTGGTAGCGGGAGTCTACGAGCAGTACTTC,CASSLVVAGVYEQYF
TRBJ2-7,TRBV13,many,14,.,TGTGCCAGCAGCATAGGGATTTCAGACTACGAGCAGTACTTC,CASSIGISDYEQYF
TRBJ2-3,TRBV12-3/TRBV12-4,medium-sized,12,.,TGTGCCAGCAGTCCCCCGACAGATACGCAGTATTTT,CASSPPTDTQYF
TRBJ2-5,TRBV7-8,many,14,TRBD1,TGTGCCAGCAGCTTAGTGGGACAGGGGGCGACCCAGTACTTC,CASSLVGQGATQYF
TRBJ2-7,TRBV4-2,.,15,TRBD1,TGTGCCAGCAGCCCGGCCGGGACAGGGGAATACGAGCAGTACTTC,CASSPAGTGEYEQYF
TRBJ2-5,TRBV28,.,14,TRBD1,TGTGCCAGCAGTCCCCGGACAGGGGGGCAGACCCAGTACTTC,CASSPRTGGQTQYF
TRBJ1-2,TRBV13,.,15,TRBD1,TGTGCCAGCAGCCCCTACGGACAGGGCTCCTATGGCTACACCTTC,CASSPYGQGSYGYTF
TRBJ2-5,TRBV30,few,14,TRBD1,TGTGCCTGGAGTTATGGACAGGGGTACGAGACCCAGTACTTC,CAWSYGQGYETQYF